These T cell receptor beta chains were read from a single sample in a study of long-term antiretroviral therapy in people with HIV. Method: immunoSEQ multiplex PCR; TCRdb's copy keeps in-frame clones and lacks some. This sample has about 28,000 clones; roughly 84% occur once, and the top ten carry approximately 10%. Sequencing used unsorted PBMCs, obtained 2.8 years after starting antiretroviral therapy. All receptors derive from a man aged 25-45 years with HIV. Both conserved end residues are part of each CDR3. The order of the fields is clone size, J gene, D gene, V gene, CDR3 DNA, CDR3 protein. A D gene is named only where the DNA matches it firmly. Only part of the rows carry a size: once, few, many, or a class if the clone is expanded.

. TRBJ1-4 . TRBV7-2 TGTGCCAGCAGCTTTATGGGCAGCCGGGAAAAACTGTTTTTT CASSFMGSREKLFF
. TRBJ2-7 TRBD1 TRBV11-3 TGTGCCAGCAGCCAAAGCCAGGGGGCGGTGCAGTACTTC CASSQSQGAVQYF
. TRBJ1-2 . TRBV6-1 TGTGCCAGCACAGGTTCAAACTATGGCTACACCTTC CASTGSNYGYTF
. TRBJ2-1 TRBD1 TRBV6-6 TGTGCCAGCAGTTATTCAGGGGGCGTTAGCAATGAGCAGTTCTTC CASSYSGGVSNEQFF
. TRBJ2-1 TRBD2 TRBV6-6 TGTGCCAGCAGTCGACCTAGCGGCCGCTACAATGAGCAGTTCTTC CASSRPSGRYNEQFF
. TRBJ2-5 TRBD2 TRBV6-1 TGTGCCAGCAGTGAAACTAGCGGGGGGGCAGAGACCCAGTACTTC CASSETSGGAETQYF
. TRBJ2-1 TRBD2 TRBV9 TGTGCCAGCAGCGCCAGGACTAGCGGTTACAATGAGCAGTTCTTC CASSARTSGYNEQFF
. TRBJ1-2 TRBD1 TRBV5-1 TGCGCCAGCAGCTCCTCGGACAGGCGGTCCCAAGCCTACACCTTC CASSSSDRRSQAYTF
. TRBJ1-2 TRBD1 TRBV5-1 TGCGCCAGGACCGGACAGGGAAGCTATGGCTACACCTTC CARTGQGSYGYTF
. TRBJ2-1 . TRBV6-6 TGTGCCAGCAGTAAAAGACAGTACAATGAGCAGTTCTTC CASSKRQYNEQFF
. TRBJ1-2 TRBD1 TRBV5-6 TGTGCCAGCAGCTTGGGACAGGGGACTAATGGCTACACCTTC CASSLGQGTNGYTF
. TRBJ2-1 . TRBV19 TGTGCCAGTAGTATCGGGACAGAGCAGTTCTTC CASSIGTEQFF
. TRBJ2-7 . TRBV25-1 TGTGCCAGCAGTGAAGTGGACGGGACGGGGGAGCAGTACTTC CASSEVDGTGEQYF
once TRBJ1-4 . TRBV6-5 TGTGCCAGCAGTTACGAGGTTCGAAATGAAAAACTGTTTTTT CASSYEVRNEKLFF
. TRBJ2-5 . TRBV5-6 TGTGCCAGCAGTAACGGGGAGACCCAGTACTTC CASSNGETQYF
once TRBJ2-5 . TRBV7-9 TGTGCCAGCTTGCTGCCCGGGAGTGAGACCCAGTACTTC CASLLPGSETQYF
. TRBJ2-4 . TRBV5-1 TGCGCCAGCAGCTTGGCACTAGGTAACATTCAGTACTTC CASSLALGNIQYF
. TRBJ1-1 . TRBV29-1 TGCAGCGTTGAAAGGGCTCGAGAAGCTTTCTTT CSVERAREAFF
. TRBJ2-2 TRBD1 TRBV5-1 TGCGCCAGCAGCCTTAGGACAGGGAACACCGGGGAGCTGTTTTTT CASSLRTGNTGELFF
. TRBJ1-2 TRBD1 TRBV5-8 TGTGCCAGCAGCTTGGAAAACAGGGGTGCTGCTGGCTACACCTTC CASSLENRGAAGYTF
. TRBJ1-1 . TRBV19 TGTGCCAGTAGTATAGCTGGGGTGCGCACTGAAGCTTTCTTT CASSIAGVRTEAFF
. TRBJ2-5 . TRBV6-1 TGTGCCAGCAGTGAAATCCGGGACACCCAAGAGACCCAGTACTTC CASSEIRDTQETQYF
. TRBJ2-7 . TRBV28 TGTGCCAGCGCCCGGGACACTACCTACGAGCAGTACTTC CASARDTTYEQYF
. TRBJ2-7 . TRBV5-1 TGCGCCAGCAGCTTGGTAGGGTCCTACGAGCAGTACTTC CASSLVGSYEQYF
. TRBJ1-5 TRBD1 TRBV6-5 TGTGCCAGCAGATCTGACAGGGGTAGCAATCAGCCCCAGCATTTT CASRSDRGSNQPQHF
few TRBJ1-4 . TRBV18 TGTGCCAGCTCACCGGGGGTACGGGAAAAACTGTTTTTT CASSPGVREKLFF
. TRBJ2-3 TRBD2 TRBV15 TGTGCCACCAGCAGAGATAAGATAGCGGGAGTGTGGGGCACAGATACGCAGTATTTT CATSRDKIAGVWGTDTQYF
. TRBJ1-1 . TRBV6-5 TGTGCCAGTCACAGTCCGACTAACACTGAAGCTTTCTTT CASHSPTNTEAFF
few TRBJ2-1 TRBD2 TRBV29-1 TGCAGCGGGGGACTAGCGGGCGTACAGTTCTTC CSGGLAGVQFF
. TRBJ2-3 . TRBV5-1 TGCGCCAGCAGCTTCAGGAGGGACACAGATACGCAGTATTTT CASSFRRDTDTQYF
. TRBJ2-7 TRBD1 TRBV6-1 TGTGCCAGCAGCTTCACTAGGGGGCCCCAATACGAGCAGTACTTC CASSFTRGPQYEQYF
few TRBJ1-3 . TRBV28 TGTGCCAGCAGTTTAGCAGGGATGCTTGGAAACACCATATATTTT CASSLAGMLGNTIYF
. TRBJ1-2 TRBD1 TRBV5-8 TGTGCCAGCAGCTTGGGACAGGGTGGCAACTATGGCTACACCTTC CASSLGQGGNYGYTF
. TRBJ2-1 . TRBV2 TGTGCCACCCAGGAAAGGAATGAGCAGTTCTTC CATQERNEQFF
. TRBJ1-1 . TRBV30 TGTGCCTGGAGTGTTGTAATGAACACTGAAGCTTTCTTT CAWSVVMNTEAFF
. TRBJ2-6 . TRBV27 TGTGCCAGCAGTCTAAGCTCTGGGGCCAACGTCCTGACTTTC CASSLSSGANVLTF
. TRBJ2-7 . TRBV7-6 TGTGCCAGCAGCTATCAGGCGGGACACTACGAGCAGTACTTC CASSYQAGHYEQYF
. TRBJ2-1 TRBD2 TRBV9 TGTGCCAGCAGCGTAGCTTTGGCGGGAGGGCCGAATGAGCAGTTCTTC CASSVALAGGPNEQFF
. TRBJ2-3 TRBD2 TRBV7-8 TGTGCCAGCACCCTAGCGGGGGGCACTAGCACAGATACGCAGTATTTT CASTLAGGTSTDTQYF
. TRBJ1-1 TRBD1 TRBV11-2 TGTGCCAGCAGCTTAATAGGGACAGGTCTTATGAACACTGAAGCTTTCTTT CASSLIGTGLMNTEAFF
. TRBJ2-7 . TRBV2 TGTGCCAGCAGTGTTCCGGGCCGGGGGCGGGAGCAGTACTTC CASSVPGRGREQYF
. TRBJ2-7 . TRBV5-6 TGTGCCAGCAGCTCTATCTACGAGCAGTACTTC CASSSIYEQYF
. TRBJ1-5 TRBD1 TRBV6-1 TGTGCCAGCAGTGGAGCTCCGGGACAGGGGGCAACCCGCAATCAGCCCCAGCATTTT CASSGAPGQGATRNQPQHF
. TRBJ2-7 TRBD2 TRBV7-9 TGTGCCAGCAGCTTAGTTGGCGGGAGCCCTTACGAGCAGTACTTC CASSLVGGSPYEQYF
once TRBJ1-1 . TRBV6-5 TGTGCCAGCAGCTACCAGAACTCGAACACTGAAGCTTTCTTT CASSYQNSNTEAFF
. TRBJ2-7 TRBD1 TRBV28 TGTGCCAGCAGTTTAAACAGGGGGCGGGAGCAGTACTTC CASSLNRGREQYF
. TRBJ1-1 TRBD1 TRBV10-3 TGTGCCATCAGTGGGGGACAGCACACTGAAGCTTTCTTT CAISGGQHTEAFF
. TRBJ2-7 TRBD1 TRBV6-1 TGTGCCAGCAGAGGGACAGCCGTTCGACTCTACGAGCAGTACTTC CASRGTAVRLYEQYF
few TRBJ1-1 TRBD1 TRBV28 TGTGCCAGCAGTCCGCCCGGACAGGGGCCCAAGAACACTGAAGCTTTCTTT CASSPPGQGPKNTEAFF
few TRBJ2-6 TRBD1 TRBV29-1 TGCAGCGCTACGACAGGGGGCCTGGCTGGGGCCAACGTCCTGACTTTC CSATTGGLAGANVLTF
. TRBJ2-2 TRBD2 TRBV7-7 TGTGCCAGCAGCTTAGTAGCGGGTATCGGCGGGGAGCTGTTTTTT CASSLVAGIGGELFF
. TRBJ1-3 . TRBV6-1 TGTGCCAGCAGTGAAGAGGGTGGCGGGGGCGGAAACACCATATATTTT CASSEEGGGGGNTIYF
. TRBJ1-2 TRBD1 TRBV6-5 TGTGCCAGCAGTTACCGAGGACAGGGATCCTATGGCTACACCTTC CASSYRGQGSYGYTF
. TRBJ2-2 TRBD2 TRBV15 TGTGCCACCACCATAACCCCTCGCGGGGGGGGGAACACCGGGGAGCTGTTTTTT CATTITPRGGGNTGELFF
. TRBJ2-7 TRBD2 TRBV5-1 TGCGCCAGCAGCTTCGGACTAGCGGGAGTTTCCTCCTACGAGCAGTACTTC CASSFGLAGVSSYEQYF
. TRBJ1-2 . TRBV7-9 TGTGCCAGCAGCTTGGAGGGGTTGAGTGGCTACACCTTC CASSLEGLSGYTF
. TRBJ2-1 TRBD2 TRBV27 TGTGCCAGCAGTTTACTCGAACAGACTAGCGGGGCCTCAAGGGTTTCCTACAATGAGCAGTTCTTC CASSLLEQTSGASRVSYNEQFF